The rows below give T cell receptor delta chains drawn from one sample of a study of Vδ1+ human thymocytes. TCRdb fed the multiplex PCR reads to CATT. The sample records 50,000 to 60,000 delta-chain clones, over 13% being singletons. Sample: Vdelta1+ gamma-delta thymocytes from the thymus. The source is a girl under two years old who had congenital heart surgery. Each CDR3 is given with its conserved first and last residue. D genes are given only for firm matches. Where a row states a size, it is once, few, many or the class of an expanded clone; other rows omit it.

V gene: TRAV29/DV5; D gene: .; J gene: TRDJ1; clone size: .; CDR3 DNA: .; CDR3 protein: CSVLLCSCKYWGIRADKLIF
V gene: TRDV1; D gene: .; J gene: TRDJ1; clone size: few; CDR3 DNA: TGTGCTCTTGGGGAACGAAACAATCTTCCCCCCTCCTCCGCGCAGGACACCGATAAACTCATCTTT; CDR3 protein: CALGERNNLPPSSAQDTDKLIF
V gene: TRDV1; D gene: .; J gene: TRDJ1; clone size: few; CDR3 DNA: TGTGCTCTTGGGGAACGGATCCTACGCCACGAGGAGGATACGAGGTACACCGATAAACTCATCTTT; CDR3 protein: CALGERILRHEEDTRYTDKLIF
V gene: TRDV1; D gene: .; J gene: TRDJ1; clone size: .; CDR3 DNA: TGTGCTCTTGGGGAGCCGGGCCGCCCACCGTACACCGATAAACTCATCTTT; CDR3 protein: CALGEPGRPPYTDKLIF
V gene: TRDV1; D gene: TRDD2; J gene: TRDJ1; clone size: few; CDR3 DNA: TGTGCTCTTGGGCCCCCTTCCTACTTGGCTGGGGGCCCGAGGGCCGATAAACTCATCTTT; CDR3 protein: CALGPPSYLAGGPRADKLIF
V gene: TRDV1; D gene: TRDD2; J gene: TRDJ1; clone size: few; CDR3 DNA: TGTGCTCTTGGGGCCGGCCTTCCTTCAGTACTGTCCCAGTACACCGATAAACTCATCTTT; CDR3 protein: CALGAGLPSVLSQYTDKLIF
V gene: TRDV1; D gene: .; J gene: TRDJ1; clone size: .; CDR3 DNA: TGTGCTCTTGGGGAAGGTCCGAGTGGGGGGAGGCCCACCGATAAACTCATCTTT; CDR3 protein: CALGEGPSGGRPTDKLIF
V gene: TRDV2; D gene: .; J gene: TRDJ1; clone size: .; CDR3 DNA: TGTGCCTGTGACACCGACGCGCCGCACACCGATAAACTCATCTTT; CDR3 protein: CACDTDAPHTDKLIF
V gene: TRDV2; D gene: TRDD3; J gene: TRDJ1; clone size: few; CDR3 DNA: TGTGCGTTCTACCCAATAATCTACTGGGGGATACGCGTATCCTCCTACGTGGACGCCGATAAACTCATCTTT; CDR3 protein: CAFYPIIYWGIRVSSYVDADKLIF
V gene: TRDV2; D gene: TRDD3; J gene: TRDJ1; clone size: few; CDR3 DNA: TGTGCCTGTGACCCTAGCCGGTACAGTGGGGGATATCTCCTGTACACCGATAAACTCATCTTT; CDR3 protein: CACDPSRYSGGYLLYTDKLIF
V gene: TRDV1; D gene: .; J gene: TRDJ1; clone size: .; CDR3 DNA: TGTGCTCTTGGGGAACCCCCGTACGATAAACTCATCTTT; CDR3 protein: CALGEPPYDKLIF
V gene: TRDV1; D gene: TRDD3; J gene: TRDJ1; clone size: few; CDR3 DNA: TGTGCTCTTGGGTCTTCCTACTCTGCTTATCGGGAGGATTGGGGGATACGAAAGTACACCGATAAACTCATCTTT; CDR3 protein: CALGSSYSAYREDWGIRKYTDKLIF
V gene: TRDV2; D gene: .; J gene: TRDJ1; clone size: .; CDR3 DNA: TGTGCCTGTGACCACCTTCCCCCTCCCGGGATGAGGGCCCATAAACTCATCTTT; CDR3 protein: CACDHLPPPGMRAHKLIF
V gene: TRDV1; D gene: TRDD3; J gene: TRDJ1; clone size: once; CDR3 DNA: TGTGCTCTTGGGGAACTCCCCACGTCGGGGATACGGGGTAAACTCATCTTT; CDR3 protein: CALGELPTSGIRGKLIF
V gene: TRDV2; D gene: TRDD3; J gene: TRDJ4; clone size: medium-sized; CDR3 DNA: TGTGCCTGTGACACGCGGGGGATACTTCTGATCTTT; CDR3 protein: CACDTRGILLIF
V gene: TRDV1; D gene: .; J gene: TRDJ1; clone size: few; CDR3 DNA: TGTGCTCTTGGGGAAAACTTCTTCCTACCCGTACTGGGGACTTTATACACCGATAAACTCATCTTT; CDR3 protein: CALGENFFLPVLGTLYTDKLIF
V gene: TRDV1; D gene: .; J gene: TRDJ1; clone size: .; CDR3 DNA: TGTGCTCTTGGGCCCACGACCTCCCCCCGTAGGTACACCGATAAACTCATCTTT; CDR3 protein: CALGPTTSPRRYTDKLIF
V gene: TRAV29/DV5; D gene: TRDD3; J gene: TRDJ4; clone size: .; CDR3 DNA: TGTGCCGCAAGCCTAATAGCAGCCGTGGGGGATACCGAAGCCCTGATCTTT; CDR3 protein: CAASLIAAVGDTEALIF
V gene: TRDV1; D gene: TRDD3; J gene: TRDJ1; clone size: few; CDR3 DNA: TGTGCTCTTGGGGCCCGGGGATACAGGACCGATAAACTCATCTTT; CDR3 protein: CALGARGYRTDKLIF
V gene: TRDV1; D gene: TRDD3; J gene: TRDJ1; clone size: few; CDR3 DNA: TGTGCTCTGGGGGGGATTCAGGCCGATAAACTCATCTTT; CDR3 protein: CALGGIQADKLIF
V gene: TRDV1; D gene: TRDD3; J gene: TRDJ2; clone size: .; CDR3 DNA: TGTGCTCTTGGGGGACTAACCGGGGGGCTGGGGGAATTGACAGCACAACTCTTCTTT; CDR3 protein: CALGGLTGGLGELTAQLFF
V gene: TRDV1; D gene: .; J gene: TRDJ1; clone size: few; CDR3 DNA: TGTGCTCTTGGGGAACTAGTCTTTTCTAAGGCGCCCTACACCGATAAACTCATCTTT; CDR3 protein: CALGELVFSKAPYTDKLIF
V gene: TRDV1; D gene: TRDD3; J gene: TRDJ1; clone size: .; CDR3 DNA: TGTGCTCTTGGGGAACACCCGGTGGGGGATACAAAGTACGCCGATAAACTCATCTTT; CDR3 protein: CALGEHPVGDTKYADKLIF
V gene: TRDV1; D gene: TRDD3; J gene: TRDJ1; clone size: few; CDR3 DNA: TGTGCTCTTGGGGAACCGGCTGGGGGATACGTAGATAAACTCATCTTT; CDR3 protein: CALGEPAGGYVDKLIF
V gene: TRDV1; D gene: TRDD2; J gene: TRDJ1; clone size: .; CDR3 DNA: TGTGCTCTTGGGGTCTTTCCTACGTCTACTGGAGTCCGCCACACCGATAAACTCATCTTT; CDR3 protein: CALGVFPTSTGVRHTDKLIF
V gene: TRAV29/DV5; D gene: .; J gene: TRDJ4; clone size: .; CDR3 DNA: TGTGCAGCAAGCTTTCCTACTTTACTGGGGGCCAGACCCCTGATCTTT; CDR3 protein: CAASFPTLLGARPLIF
V gene: TRDV1; D gene: .; J gene: TRDJ1; clone size: few; CDR3 DNA: TGTGCCCTTGGGGACCTGGGCCCTCCCCGGTACACCGATAAACTCATCTTT; CDR3 protein: CALGDLGPPRYTDKLIF
V gene: TRDV1; D gene: TRDD3; J gene: TRDJ1; clone size: .; CDR3 DNA: TGTGCTCTTGGGGAACTCCCCTCCCAATACTGGGGGACCCCCACCGATAAACTCATCTTT; CDR3 protein: CALGELPSQYWGTPTDKLIF
V gene: TRDV1; D gene: .; J gene: TRDJ1; clone size: .; CDR3 DNA: TGTGCTCTTGGGAGAGACTTCCCGGGGACCGATAAACTCATCTTT; CDR3 protein: CALGRDFPGTDKLIF
V gene: TRDV1; D gene: TRDD2; J gene: TRDJ1; clone size: .; CDR3 DNA: TGTGCTCTTGGGGACAAGCGCCTTCCTACGGGCCTAGGCGCAAGGGACACCGATAAACTCATCTTT; CDR3 protein: CALGDKRLPTGLGARDTDKLIF
V gene: TRDV1; D gene: .; J gene: TRDJ1; clone size: few; CDR3 DNA: TGTGCTCTTGGGGAACAGCAGGTGGTCCCTCCTATAGGGGGGAGAGACACCGATAAACTCATCTTT; CDR3 protein: CALGEQQVVPPIGGRDTDKLIF
V gene: TRDV1; D gene: .; J gene: TRDJ1; clone size: .; CDR3 DNA: TGTGCTCTTGGGGAATTTAGCGGCCCTACCATAGGCTGGGCGTTTCGCACCGATAAACTCATCTTT; CDR3 protein: CALGEFSGPTIGWAFRTDKLIF
V gene: TRDV1; D gene: .; J gene: TRDJ1; clone size: .; CDR3 DNA: TGTGCTCTTGGGCCCCGTCCCCTTCGCCTGTCCTCTATAGTGGCCGATAAACTCATCTTT; CDR3 protein: CALGPRPLRLSSIVADKLIF
V gene: TRDV1; D gene: TRDD2; J gene: TRDJ1; clone size: .; CDR3 DNA: TGTGCTCTTGGGGAGTTCTTCCTACTCGGGGGCGGGCACAACGATAAACTCATCTTT; CDR3 protein: CALGEFFLLGGGHNDKLIF
V gene: TRDV1; D gene: .; J gene: TRDJ1; clone size: once; CDR3 DNA: TGTGCTCTTGGGGAAACTCCCTCCGGGGGACATACCGATAAACTCATCTTT; CDR3 protein: CALGETPSGGHTDKLIF
V gene: TRDV1; D gene: .; J gene: TRDJ1; clone size: few; CDR3 DNA: TGTGCTCTTGGGGCACGAAGTTCCTTCCTACCCATGGGGGATAGTAGGGGCCTTACCGATAAACTCATCTTT; CDR3 protein: CALGARSSFLPMGDSRGLTDKLIF